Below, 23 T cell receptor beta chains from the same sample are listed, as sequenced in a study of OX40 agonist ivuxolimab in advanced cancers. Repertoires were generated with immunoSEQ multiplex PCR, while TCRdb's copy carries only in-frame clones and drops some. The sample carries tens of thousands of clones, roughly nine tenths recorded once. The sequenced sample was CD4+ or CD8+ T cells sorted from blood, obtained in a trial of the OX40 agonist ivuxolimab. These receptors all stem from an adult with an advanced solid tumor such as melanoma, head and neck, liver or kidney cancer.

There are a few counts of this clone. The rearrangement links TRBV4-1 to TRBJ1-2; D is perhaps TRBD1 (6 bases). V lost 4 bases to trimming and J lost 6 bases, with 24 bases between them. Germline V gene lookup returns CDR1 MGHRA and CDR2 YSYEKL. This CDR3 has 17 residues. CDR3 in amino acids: CASSPTDRSGSQHGYTF. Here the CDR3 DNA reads TGCGCCAGCAGCCCAACGGACAGATCCGGTTCCCAGCATGGCTACACCTTC.

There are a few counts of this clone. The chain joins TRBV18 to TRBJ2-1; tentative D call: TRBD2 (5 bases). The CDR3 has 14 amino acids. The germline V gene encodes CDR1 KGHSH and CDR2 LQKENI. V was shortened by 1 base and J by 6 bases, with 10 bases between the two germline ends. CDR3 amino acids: CASSPRTFGNEQFF. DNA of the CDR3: TGTGCCAGCTCACCACGGACTTTTGGCAATGAGCAGTTCTTC.

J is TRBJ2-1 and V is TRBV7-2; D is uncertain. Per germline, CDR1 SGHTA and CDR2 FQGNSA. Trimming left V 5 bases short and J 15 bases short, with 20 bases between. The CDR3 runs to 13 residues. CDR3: CASSPPLIHKLFF. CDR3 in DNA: TGTGCCAGCAGCCCCCCCCTTATCCATAAGCTGTTCTTC.

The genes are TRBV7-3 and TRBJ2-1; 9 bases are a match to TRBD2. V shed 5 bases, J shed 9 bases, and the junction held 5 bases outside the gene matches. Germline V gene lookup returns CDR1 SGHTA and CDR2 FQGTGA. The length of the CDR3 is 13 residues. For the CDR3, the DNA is TGTGCCAGCAGCCCACAACTAGCGGGTGAGCAGTTCTTC. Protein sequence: CASSPQLAGEQFF.

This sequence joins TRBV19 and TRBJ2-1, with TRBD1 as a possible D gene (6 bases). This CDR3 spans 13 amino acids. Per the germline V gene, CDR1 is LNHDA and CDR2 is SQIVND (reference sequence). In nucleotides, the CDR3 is TGTGCTAGCAGGGGTTCTGCATACAATGAGCAGTTCTTC. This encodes CASRGSAYNEQFF.

This chain's CDR3 is CASSESRNFQYEQYF. CDR3 in DNA: TGTGCCAGCAGTGAATCTAGGAATTTTCAGTACGAGCAGTACTTC. The V and J genes are TRBV6-1 and TRBJ2-7; D ambiguous. The V and J ends lost 2 bases and 4 bases respectively, with 15 bases between them. The CDR3 runs 15 residues. From germline, CDR1 is MNHNS and CDR2 SASEGT.

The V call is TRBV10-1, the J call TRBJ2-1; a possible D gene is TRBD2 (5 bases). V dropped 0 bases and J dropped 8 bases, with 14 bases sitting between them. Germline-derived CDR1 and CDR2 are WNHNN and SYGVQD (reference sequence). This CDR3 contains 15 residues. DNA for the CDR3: TGCGCCAGCAGTGAGTCCGCGGGTAGTGGGTATGAGCAGTTCTTC. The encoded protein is CASSESAGSGYEQFF.

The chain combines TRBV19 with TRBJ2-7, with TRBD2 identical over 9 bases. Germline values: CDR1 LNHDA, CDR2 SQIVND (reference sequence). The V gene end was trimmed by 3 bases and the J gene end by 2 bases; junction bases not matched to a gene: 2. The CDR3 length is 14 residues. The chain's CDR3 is CASSILAGTYEQYF. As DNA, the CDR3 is TGTGCCAGTAGTATCCTAGCGGGAACCTACGAGCAGTACTTC.

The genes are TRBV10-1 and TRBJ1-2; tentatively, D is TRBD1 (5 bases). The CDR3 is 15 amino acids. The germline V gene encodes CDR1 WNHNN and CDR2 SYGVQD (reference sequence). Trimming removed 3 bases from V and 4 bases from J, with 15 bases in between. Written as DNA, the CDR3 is TGCGCCAGCAGTGATGACAGAGAGGATAGCTATGGCTACACCTTC. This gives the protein CASSDDREDSYGYTF.

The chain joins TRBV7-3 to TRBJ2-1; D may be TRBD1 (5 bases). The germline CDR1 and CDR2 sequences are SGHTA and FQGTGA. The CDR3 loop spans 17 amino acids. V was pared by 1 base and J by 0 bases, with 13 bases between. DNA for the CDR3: TGTGCCAGCAGCTTAAATTTAGGGGAAAGCTCCTACAATGAGCAGTTCTTC. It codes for CASSLNLGESSYNEQFF.

Here the CDR3 reads CASSFRGRGTEAFF. The CDR3 nucleotides are TGTGCCAGCAGCTTCAGGGGGCGAGGCACTGAAGCTTTCTTT. The V and J genes are TRBV5-4 and TRBJ1-1; 8 nucleotides agree with TRBD1. This CDR3 comprises 14 residues. V lost 2 bases, J lost 4 bases, and 4 bases stayed unmatched. From germline, CDR1 is SGHNT and CDR2 YYREEE (reference sequence).

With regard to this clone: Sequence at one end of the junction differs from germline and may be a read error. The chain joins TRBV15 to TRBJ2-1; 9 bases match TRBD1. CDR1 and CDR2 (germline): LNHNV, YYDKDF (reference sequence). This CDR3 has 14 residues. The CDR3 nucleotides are TGTGCCGCCAGCAGAGACAGGGGGAATTCTGAGCAGTTCTTC. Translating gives CAASRDRGNSEQFF.

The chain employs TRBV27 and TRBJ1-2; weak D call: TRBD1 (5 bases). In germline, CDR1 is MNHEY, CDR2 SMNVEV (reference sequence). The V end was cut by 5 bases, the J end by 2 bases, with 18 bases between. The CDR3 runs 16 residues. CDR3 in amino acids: CASSPLVGTGNYGYTF. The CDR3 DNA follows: TGTGCCAGCAGTCCATTAGTTGGGACGGGAAACTATGGCTACACCTTC.

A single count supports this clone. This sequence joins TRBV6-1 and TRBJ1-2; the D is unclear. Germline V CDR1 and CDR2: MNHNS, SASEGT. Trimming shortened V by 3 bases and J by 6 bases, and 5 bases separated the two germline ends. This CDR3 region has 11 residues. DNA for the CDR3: TGTGCCAGCAGTGACTCTAATGGCTACACCTTC. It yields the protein CASSDSNGYTF.

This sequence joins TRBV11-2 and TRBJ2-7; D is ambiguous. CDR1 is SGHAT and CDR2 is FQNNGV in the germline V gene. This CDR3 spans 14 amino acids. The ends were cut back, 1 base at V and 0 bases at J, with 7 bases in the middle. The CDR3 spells CASSLGPGSYEQYF. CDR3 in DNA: TGTGCCAGCAGCTTAGGGCCAGGCTCCTACGAGCAGTACTTC.

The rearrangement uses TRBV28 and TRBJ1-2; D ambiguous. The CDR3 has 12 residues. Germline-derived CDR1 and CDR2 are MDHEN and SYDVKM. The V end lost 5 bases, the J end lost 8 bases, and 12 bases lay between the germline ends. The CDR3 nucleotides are TGTGCCAGCAGTCCACGACCGGACGGCTACACCTTC. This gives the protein CASSPRPDGYTF.

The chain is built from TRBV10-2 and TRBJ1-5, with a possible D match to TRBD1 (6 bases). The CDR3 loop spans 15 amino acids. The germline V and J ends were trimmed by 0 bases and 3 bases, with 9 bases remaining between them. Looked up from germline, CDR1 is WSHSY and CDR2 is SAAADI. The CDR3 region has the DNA TGCGCCAGCAGTGAGTCAACAGGGATCAATCAGCCCCAGCATTTT. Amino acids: CASSESTGINQPQHF.

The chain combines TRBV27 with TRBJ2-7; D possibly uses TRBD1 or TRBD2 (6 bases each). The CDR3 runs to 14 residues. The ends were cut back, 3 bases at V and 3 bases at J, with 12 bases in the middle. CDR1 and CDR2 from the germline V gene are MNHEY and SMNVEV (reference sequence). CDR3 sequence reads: CASSLGRGGYEQYF. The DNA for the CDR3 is TGTGCCAGCAGTTTGGGCAGGGGAGGCTACGAGCAGTACTTC.

CDR3 sequence (DNA): TGTGCCAGCAGCCCGAGCTCCTACGAGCAGTACTTC. As protein: CASSPSSYEQYF. This rearrangement joins TRBV7-8 to TRBJ2-7; D is unclear. Deletions cut 5 bases from V and 0 bases from J, with 5 bases between. The CDR3 has 12 amino acids. Germline-derived CDR1 and CDR2 are SGHVS and FQNEAQ.

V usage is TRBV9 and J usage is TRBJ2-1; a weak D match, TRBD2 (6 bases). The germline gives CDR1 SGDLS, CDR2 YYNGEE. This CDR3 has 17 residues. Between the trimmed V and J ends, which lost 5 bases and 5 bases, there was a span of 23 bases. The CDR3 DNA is TGTGCCAGCAGTCTTAGAGGGTCTAGCGAACTTAACAATGAGCAGTTCTTC. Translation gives CASSLRGSSELNNEQFF.

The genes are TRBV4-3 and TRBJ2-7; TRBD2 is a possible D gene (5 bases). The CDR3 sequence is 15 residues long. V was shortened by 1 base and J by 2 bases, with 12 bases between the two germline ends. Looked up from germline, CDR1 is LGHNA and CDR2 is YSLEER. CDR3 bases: TGCGCCAGCAGCCAAGTAGCGAGCGGAACCTACGAGCAGTACTTC. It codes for CASSQVASGTYEQYF.

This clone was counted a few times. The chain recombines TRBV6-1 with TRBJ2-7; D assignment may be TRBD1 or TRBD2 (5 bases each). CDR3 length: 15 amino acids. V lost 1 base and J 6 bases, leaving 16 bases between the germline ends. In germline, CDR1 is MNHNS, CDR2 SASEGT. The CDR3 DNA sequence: TGTGCCAGCAGTGAAGATGGGGGTAGCGCGGGCGAGCAGTACTTC. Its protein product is CASSEDGGSAGEQYF.

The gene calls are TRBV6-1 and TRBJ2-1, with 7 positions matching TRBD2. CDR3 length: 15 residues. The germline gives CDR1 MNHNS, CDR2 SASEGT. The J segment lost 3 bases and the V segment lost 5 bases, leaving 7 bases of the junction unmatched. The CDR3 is CASSSGKGYYNEQFF. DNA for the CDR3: TGTGCCAGCAGTAGCGGGAAGGGATACTACAATGAGCAGTTCTTC.